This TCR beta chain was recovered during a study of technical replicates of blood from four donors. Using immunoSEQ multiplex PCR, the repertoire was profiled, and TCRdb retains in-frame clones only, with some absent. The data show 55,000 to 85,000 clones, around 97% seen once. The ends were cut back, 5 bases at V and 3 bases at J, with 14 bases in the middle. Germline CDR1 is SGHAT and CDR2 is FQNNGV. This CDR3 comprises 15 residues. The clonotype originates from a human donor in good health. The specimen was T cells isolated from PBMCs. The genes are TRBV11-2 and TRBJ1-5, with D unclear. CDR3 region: CASSVSASPNQPQHF. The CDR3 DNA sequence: TGTGCCAGCAGCGTGAGCGCCAGTCCCAATCAGCCCCAGCATTTT.